Shown below are 5 T cell receptor beta chains from a single sample sequenced in a study of cytotoxic CD8 clonotypes in ibrutinib-treated CLL. Profiled with immunoSEQ multiplex PCR; TCRdb holds only in-frame clones, not every one. The table lists roughly 190,000 clones, about 72% of them singletons. The input for sequencing was PBMCs, taken after 24 months of ibrutinib treatment. The receptors shown here come from a human donor with chronic lymphocytic leukemia.

This chain connects TRBV10-1 to TRBJ2-1; perhaps D is TRBD1 or TRBD2 (5 bases each). In germline, CDR1 is WNHNN, CDR2 SYGVQD (reference sequence). The CDR3 covers 13 residues. Trimming pared 6 bases from V and 9 bases from J, leaving 15 bases between. Written as DNA, the CDR3 is TGCGCCAGCAGCTCCCGGGGCCTTGGTGAGCAGTTCTTC. Translated, it gives CASSSRGLGEQFF.

This clone appeared once. V and J are TRBV27 and TRBJ2-5; D is perhaps TRBD2 (6 bases). The J call may be mistaken, given a closer DNA end match to TRBJ2-7. The germline CDR1 and CDR2 sequences are MNHEY and SMNVEV (reference sequence). The CDR3 consists of 14 residues. The CDR3 DNA reads TGTGCCAGCAGTTCATTCCAGGGAGGCTCCGAGCAGTACTTC. Translating it yields CASSSFQGGSEQYF.

The chain combines TRBV5-1 with TRBJ1-2; the match to TRBD1 covers 10 bases. V dropped 5 bases and J dropped 8; count of bases not matched to a gene: 9. This CDR3 is built from 14 residues. Germline V CDR1 and CDR2: SGHRS, YFSETQ. Here the CDR3 reads CASSTRQGAWGYTF. The CDR3 region has the DNA TGCGCCAGCAGTACTCGACAGGGGGCTTGGGGCTACACCTTC.

The chain carries TRBV21-1 and TRBJ1-5. TRBV21-1 is reported as a pseudogene. CDR3 size: 16 residues. The CDR3 DNA follows: TGTGCCAGCAGCGCTTGGCCTGGAGGGGAGAATCAGCCCCAGCATTTT. Its protein is CASSAWPGGENQPQHF.

V and J are TRBV30 and TRBJ1-2; D is perhaps TRBD1 (5 bases). Germline V CDR1 and CDR2: GTSNPN, SVGIG (reference sequence). There are 12 residues in the CDR3. The germline V and J ends were trimmed by 4 bases and 7 bases, with 13 bases remaining between them. The CDR3 protein is CAWNPGRSGYTF. CDR3 coding DNA: TGTGCCTGGAATCCGGGGCGCAGTGGCTACACCTTC.